The subject of this entry is one T cell receptor beta chain. This sample was taken from a study of blood T cell repertoires in COVID-19. V gave up 7 bases and J gave up 1 base, with 10 bases separating them. This CDR3 contains 13 residues. Clinical history reported by participants formed the basis on which cohorts were assigned. Assay used: immunoSEQ multiplex PCR; TCRdb lists only in-frame clones, some missing. The sample shows under 55,000 clones, almost 80% of them seen only once. The sequence was collected from a woman in her 50s with acute COVID-19. Sequenced: PBMCs or T cells enriched from blood (not recorded which). V gene TRBV12-3 or TRBV12-4 combines with J gene TRBJ2-5, with D possibly matching TRBD2 (7 bases). The CDR3 loop reads CASNAGAQETQYF. CDR3 in DNA: TGTGCCAGCAACGCGGGGGCCCAAGAGACCCAGTACTTC.